Listed here are 9 T cell receptor beta chains from one sample, sequenced in a study of T-cell reconstitution after alpha-beta-depleted transplantation in children. A library of TCRbeta sequences, prepared with unique molecular identifiers, was generated. TCRdb redid the calling of the PCR reads with MiXCR, one entry per CDR3 protein. The table shows 700,000 to 850,000 distinct CDR3 sequences, with under 20% occurring only once. The specimen was PBMCs, mostly from graft donor cells, collected 360 days after TCRalphabeta/CD19-depleted stem cell transplant. The receptors come from a male patient under 18 who had a stem cell transplant for acute lymphoblastic leukemia, so the T cells may come from the graft donor.

The V call is TRBV2, the J call TRBJ2-7; TRBD2 matches 9 bases. CDR1 and CDR2 (germline): SNHLY, FYNNEI. This CDR3 has 15 residues. The junction had 9 bases not matched to a gene; V was cut back by 4 bases and J by 5 bases. For the CDR3, the DNA is TGTGCCAGCAGTGGGGTAGCGGGAGCGTTGGACGAGCAGTACTTC. It yields the protein CASSGVAGALDEQYF.

DNA for the CDR3: TGCAGTGCTAGAGCCCCCATAAGCTCCTACGAGCAGTACTTC. Protein sequence: CSARAPISSYEQYF. The chain joins TRBV20-1 to TRBJ2-7; D gene ambiguous. The CDR3 is made up of 14 amino acids. Germline-derived CDR1 and CDR2 are DFQATT and SNEGSKA (reference sequence). Deletions cut 1 base from V and 0 bases from J, with 10 bases between.

The sample holds a few counts of this clonotype. The chain couples TRBV20-1 to TRBJ1-1; D gene ambiguous. V lost 7 bases, J lost 1 base, and 10 bases lay in between. The CDR3 has 12 amino acids. Per the germline V gene, CDR1 is DFQATT and CDR2 is SNEGSKA (reference sequence). CDR3 in DNA: TGCAGTGGGCAGAGGAAGAACACTGAAGCTTTCTTT. Translated, it gives CSGQRKNTEAFF.

The V call is TRBV11-2, the J call TRBJ2-7; tentatively, D is TRBD2 (5 bases). V was cut by 5 bases and J by 0 bases, with 14 bases left in between. The CDR3 sequence is 15 residues long. CDR1 SGHAT and CDR2 FQNNGV come from the germline V gene. The CDR3 region has the DNA TGTGCCAGCAGCCACCAGGACTTCAGCTCCTACGAGCAGTACTTC. It codes for CASSHQDFSSYEQYF.

This clonotype was counted only a few times. The V call is TRBV12-3 or TRBV12-4, the J call TRBJ2-2; D gene uncertain. The V and J ends lost 3 bases and 4 bases respectively, with 12 bases between them. This CDR3 comprises 15 residues. DNA of the CDR3: TGTGCCAGCAGTTTTAGTAGCAGGACCACCGGGGAGCTGTTTTTT. Translated, it gives CASSFSSRTTGELFF.

This chain joins TRBV4-1 and TRBJ2-2; 10 nucleotides match TRBD2. Per germline, CDR1 MGHRA and CDR2 YSYEKL. CDR3 length equals 16 residues. With 6 bases clipped from V and 0 bases from J, the junction kept 4 bases outside the gene matches. CDR3 protein: CASSRTSGSNTGELFF. DNA of the CDR3: TGCGCCAGCAGTCGGACTAGCGGATCGAACACCGGGGAGCTGTTTTTT.

The V and J genes are TRBV5-6 and TRBJ2-3; D possibly corresponds to TRBD2 (6 bases). This CDR3 is 15 amino acids long. CDR1 and CDR2 (germline): SGHDT, YYEEEE. Trimming took 3 bases from V and 2 from J, leaving 13 bases between them. The DNA for the CDR3 is TGTGCCAGCAGCTATGAGCGGGTTGACACAGATACGCAGTATTTT. As protein: CASSYERVDTDTQYF. Drawing the rest from reference TRBV5-6 and TRBJ2-3, the complete variable domain is DAGVTQSPTHLIKTRGQQVTLRCSPKSGHDTVSWYQQALGQGPQFIFQYYEEEERQRGNFPDRFSGHQFPNYSSELNVNALLLGDSALYLCASSYERVDTDTQYFGPGTRLTVL.

CDR3 coding DNA: TGTGCCAGCAGTTACACGAGCGGGAGCGAAACAGATACGCAGTATTTT. This codes for CASSYTSGSETDTQYF. The gene calls are TRBV6-5 and TRBJ2-3, with 8 bases aligning to TRBD2. Per the germline V gene, CDR1 is MNHEY and CDR2 is SVGAGI. The CDR3 loop spans 16 amino acids. V dropped 2 bases and J dropped 3; count of bases not matched to a gene: 7.

This chain links TRBV6-2 or TRBV6-3 with TRBJ1-2, with 7 bases aligning to TRBD1. Germline V gives CDR1 MNHEY, CDR2 SVGEGT. CDR3 size: 16 residues. The trim removed 5 bases at V and 4 bases at J, leaving 13 bases unmatched. The CDR3 loop reads CASSAAPGQSLYGYTF. CDR3 in DNA: TGTGCCAGCAGTGCGGCTCCGGGACAGAGTCTCTATGGCTACACCTTC.